These 8 T cell receptor beta chains were sequenced from one sample in a study of early T cells in non-severe SARS-CoV-2 infection. From the 5' RACE reads, TCRdb called clonotypes with MiXCR, one entry per CDR3 protein. The sample gives roughly 51,000 distinct CDR3 sequences, around 6.9% of which show up once; roughly 2.8% is in the top ten. The specimen was whole blood, collected at baseline. The receptors originated from an adult who was a healthcare worker with PCR-confirmed SARS-CoV-2 infection or an uninfected control (not recorded which).

This chain links TRBV24-1 with TRBJ2-5; a weak D match, TRBD1 (7 bases). This CDR3 region has 14 residues. The germline V gene has CDR1 KGHDR and CDR2 SFDVKD. V was cut by 5 bases and J by 1 base, with 10 bases left in between. CDR3 DNA sequence: TGTGCCACCAGTGGACAGGGAGGCCAAGAGACCCAGTACTTC. It is translated as CATSGQGGQETQYF.

The chain combines TRBV28 with TRBJ2-5, with D perhaps assigned TRBD1 or TRBD2 (5 bases each). Looked up from germline, CDR1 is MDHEN and CDR2 is SYDVKM. Deletions cut 6 bases from V and 4 bases from J, with 12 bases between. The CDR3 extends over 13 amino acids. The DNA of the CDR3 is TGTGCCAGCAGATTGATGGGGACAGAGACCCAGTACTTC. Translating gives CASRLMGTETQYF.

The chain links TRBV29-1 to TRBJ1-1; D call uncertain. CDR3 length: 12 residues. The V end lost 3 bases, the J end lost 4 bases, and 9 bases lay between the germline ends. CDR1 is SQVTM, CDR2 ANQGSEA, per germline. The CDR3 reads CSVDLGFTEAFF. The CDR3 DNA sequence: TGCAGCGTTGATCTTGGATTCACTGAAGCTTTCTTT.

This clonotype was seen at least ten times. The chain has TRBV7-9 and TRBJ2-3; no definite D call. V lost 1 base and J 0 bases, leaving 5 bases between the germline ends. The CDR3 is made up of 14 amino acids. Germline V gene lookup returns CDR1 SEHNR and CDR2 FQNEAQ (reference sequence). CDR3: CASSLEGSTDTQYF. CDR3 in DNA: TGTGCCAGCAGCTTAGAGGGTAGCACAGATACGCAGTATTTT.

Notes on this clonotype: The junction differs from germline at one of its ends, possibly a read error. The V and J genes are TRBV11-2 and TRBJ2-1; 8 bases agree with TRBD1. Germline values: CDR1 SGHAT, CDR2 FQNNGV. The CDR3 consists of 15 residues. CDR3 DNA sequence: TGTGCCAACAGCTCAGACAGGGGCCCCTACAATGAGCAGTTCTTC. Its translation: CANSSDRGPYNEQFF.

This clonotype was found many times. The chain links TRBV7-2 to TRBJ2-7; 10 bases line up with TRBD1. Unmatched junction bases numbered 6, after V lost 6 bases and J lost 4 bases. The CDR3 covers 14 residues. Germline V lookup: CDR1 SGHTA, CDR2 FQGNSA. CDR3 DNA: TGTGCCAGCAGACAAGACAGGGGGCCTTACGAGCAGTACTTC. Its translation: CASRQDRGPYEQYF.

This chain links TRBV7-8 with TRBJ2-3; 8 bases are a match to TRBD2. The CDR3 totals 15 residues. CDR1 is SGHVS and CDR2 is FQNEAQ in the germline V gene. J gave up 2 bases and V 5 bases, and 6 bases lay outside the gene matches. The CDR3: CASSPTSGFTDTQYF. The CDR3 coding sequence is TGTGCCAGCAGCCCTACTAGCGGATTCACAGATACGCAGTATTTT. Using reference TRBV7-8 and TRBJ2-3 for the parts outside the CDR3, the full variable domain is GAGVSQSPRYKVAKRGQDVALRCDPISGHVSLFWYQQALGQGPEFLTYFQNEAQLDKSGLPSDRFFAERPEGSVSTLKIQRTQQEDSAVYLCASSPTSGFTDTQYFGPGTRLTVL.

J is TRBJ2-6 and V is TRBV10-3; D is ambiguous. Germline values: CDR1 ENHRY, CDR2 SYGVKD. This CDR3 has 16 amino acids. The V end lost 0 bases, the J end lost 0 bases, and 6 bases lay between the germline ends. CDR3 residues: CAISESSGSGANVLTF. CDR3 DNA sequence: TGTGCCATCAGTGAGTCTAGTGGCTCTGGGGCCAACGTCCTGACTTTC.